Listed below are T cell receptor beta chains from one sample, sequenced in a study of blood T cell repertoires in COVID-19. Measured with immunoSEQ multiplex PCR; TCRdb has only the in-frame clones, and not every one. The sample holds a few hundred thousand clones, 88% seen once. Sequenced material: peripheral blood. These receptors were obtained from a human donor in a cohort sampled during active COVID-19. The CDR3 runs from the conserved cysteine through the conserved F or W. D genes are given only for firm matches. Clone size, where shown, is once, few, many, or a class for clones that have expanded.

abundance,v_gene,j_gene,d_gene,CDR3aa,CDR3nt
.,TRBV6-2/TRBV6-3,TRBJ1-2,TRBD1,CASSYVDRANYGYTF,TGTGCCAGCAGTTACGTCGACAGGGCGAACTATGGCTACACCTTC
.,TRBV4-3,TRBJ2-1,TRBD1,CASSQAGTGSYNEQFF,TGCGCCAGCAGCCAAGCCGGGACAGGCTCCTACAATGAGCAGTTCTTC
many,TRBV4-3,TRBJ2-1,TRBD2,CASSQEPLRGGNEQFF,TGCGCCAGCAGCCAAGAGCCCCTGCGGGGGGGTAATGAGCAGTTCTTC
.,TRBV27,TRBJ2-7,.,CASSWGSSSYEQYF,TGTGCCAGCAGTTGGGGCTCATCCTCCTACGAGCAGTACTTC
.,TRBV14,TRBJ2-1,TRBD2,CASSQDAGAPPNEQFF,TGTGCCAGCAGCCAAGATGCGGGAGCCCCCCCGAATGAGCAGTTCTTC
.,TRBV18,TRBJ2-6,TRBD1,CASSLGTVSGANVLTF,TGTGCCAGCTCACTGGGGACAGTCTCTGGGGCCAACGTCCTGACTTTC
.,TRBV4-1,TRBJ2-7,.,CASSQGRVADEQYF,TGCGCCAGCAGCCAAGGTCGAGTCGCCGACGAGCAGTACTTC
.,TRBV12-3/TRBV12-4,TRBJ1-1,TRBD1,CASRWTGKGEAFF,TGTGCCAGCAGATGGACAGGGAAGGGTGAAGCTTTCTTT
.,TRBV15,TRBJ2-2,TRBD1,CATSRTQGVGTGELFF,TGTGCCACCAGCAGAACGCAGGGGGTTGGGACCGGGGAGCTGTTTTTT
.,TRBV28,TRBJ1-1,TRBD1,CASSLSRQGNSEAFF,TGTGCCAGCAGTTTGAGCCGACAGGGGAATAGTGAAGCTTTCTTT
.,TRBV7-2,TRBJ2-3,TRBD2,CASSSSGAYTDTQYF,TGTGCCAGCAGCTCTAGCGGGGCATACACAGATACGCAGTATTTT
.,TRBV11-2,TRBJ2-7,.,CASSLSIGRDEQYF,TGTGCCAGCAGCCTCTCAATCGGGCGGGACGAGCAGTACTTC
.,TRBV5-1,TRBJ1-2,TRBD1,CASRTGTGASSNYGYTF,TGCGCCAGCAGAACCGGGACAGGGGCCTCCTCTAACTATGGCTACACCTTC
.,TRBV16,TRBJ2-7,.,CASSLVGNYEQYF,TGTGCCAGCAGCCTCGTCGGGAACTACGAGCAGTACTTC
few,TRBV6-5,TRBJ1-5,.,CASREGTGFNQPQHF,TGTGCCAGCAGAGAGGGTACAGGGTTCAATCAGCCCCAGCATTTT
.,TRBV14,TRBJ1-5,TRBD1,CASSRTGGNQPQHF,TGTGCCAGCAGCCGAACAGGGGGCAATCAGCCCCAGCATTTT
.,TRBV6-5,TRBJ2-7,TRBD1,CASLTGATYEQYF,TGTGCCAGCCTTACAGGGGCGACCTACGAGCAGTACTTC
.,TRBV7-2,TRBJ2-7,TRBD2,CASSLQAGTHEQYF,TGTGCCAGCAGCTTACAAGCGGGAACCCACGAGCAGTACTTC
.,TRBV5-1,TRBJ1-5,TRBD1,CASSLEGDRGFNQPQHF,TGCGCCAGCAGCTTGGAGGGGGACAGGGGGTTCAATCAGCCCCAGCATTTT
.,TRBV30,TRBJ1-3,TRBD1,CAWSSGQVVGNTIYF,TGTGCCTGGAGTTCCGGACAGGTGGTTGGAAACACCATATATTTT
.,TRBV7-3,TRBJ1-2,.,CASSPDAGPGYTF,TGTGCCAGCAGCCCCGACGCGGGTCCGGGCTACACCTTC
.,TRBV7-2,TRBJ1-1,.,CASSPGEVLSTEAFF,TGTGCCAGCAGCCCCGGGGAGGTTCTTAGCACTGAAGCTTTCTTT
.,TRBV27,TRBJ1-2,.,CASMTAGPNIYGYTF,TGTGCCAGCATGACCGCGGGGCCGAATATCTATGGCTACACCTTC
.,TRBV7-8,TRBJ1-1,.,CASTLNKGDTEAFF,TGTGCCAGCACACTTAATAAGGGGGACACTGAAGCTTTCTTT
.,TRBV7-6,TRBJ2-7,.,CASSFGTVSYEQYF,TGTGCCAGCAGCTTCGGTACAGTCTCCTACGAGCAGTACTTC
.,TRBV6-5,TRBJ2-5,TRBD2,CASKRGGAETQYF,TGTGCCTCAAAGCGGGGGGGGGCGGAGACCCAGTACTTC
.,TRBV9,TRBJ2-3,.,CASSVEGSGTRQYF,TGTGCCAGCAGCGTAGAGGGGTCCGGGACTCGTCAGTATTTT
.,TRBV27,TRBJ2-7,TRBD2,CASSWGRGYEQYF,TGTGCCAGCAGTTGGGGGAGGGGCTACGAGCAGTACTTC
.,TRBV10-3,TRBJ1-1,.,CAISGGVGGAFF,TGTGCCATCAGTGGAGGAGTAGGAGGAGCTTTCTTT
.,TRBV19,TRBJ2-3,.,CASRAQWASDEGDTQYF,TGTGCCAGCCGGGCACAGTGGGCTAGCGACGAGGGAGATACGCAGTATTTT
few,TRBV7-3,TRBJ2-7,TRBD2,CASSRGVGVAGGEQYF,TGTGCCAGCTCCCGTGGGGTTGGAGTAGCGGGAGGCGAGCAGTACTTC
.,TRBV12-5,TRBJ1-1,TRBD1,CASGARDRGRKTEAFF,TGTGCTAGTGGCGCCCGGGACAGGGGGCGAAAAACTGAAGCTTTCTTT
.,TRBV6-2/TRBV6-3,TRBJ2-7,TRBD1,CASSSRGGALSEQYF,TGTGCCAGCAGTTCCAGAGGGGGCGCCCTCTCCGAGCAGTACTTC
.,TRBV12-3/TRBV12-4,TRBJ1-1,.,CASRVGGNTEAFF,TGTGCCAGCAGAGTCGGGGGGAACACTGAAGCTTTCTTT
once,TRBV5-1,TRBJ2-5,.,CASSGPGYF,TGCGCCAGCAGCGGTCCAGGGTACTTC
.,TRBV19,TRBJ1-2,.,CASISTGLAVPGYTF,TGTGCCAGTATATCTACAGGTCTGGCAGTACCTGGCTACACCTTC
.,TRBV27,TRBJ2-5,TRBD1,CASSPIWGQGQYF,TGTGCCAGCAGTCCAATATGGGGACAGGGCCAGTACTTC
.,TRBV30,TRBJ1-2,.,CAWREGSNYGYTF,TGTGCCTGGAGAGAGGGTAGTAACTATGGCTACACCTTC
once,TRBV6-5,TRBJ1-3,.,CASRPDGSSGNTIYF,TGTGCCAGCAGACCCGACGGGAGCTCTGGAAACACCATATATTTT
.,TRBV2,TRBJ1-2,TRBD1,CASSEGAGPYGYTF,TGTGCCAGCAGCGAGGGGGCGGGACCCTATGGCTACACCTTC
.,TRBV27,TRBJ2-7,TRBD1,CATRMTGAAVGSYEQYF,TGTGCCACCCGGATGACAGGGGCGGCTGTTGGCTCCTACGAGCAGTACTTC
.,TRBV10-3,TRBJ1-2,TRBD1,CAISTDRGYGYTF,TGTGCCATCAGCACGGACAGGGGCTATGGCTACACCTTC
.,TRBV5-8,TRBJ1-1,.,CASSLGQINTEAFF,TGTGCCAGCAGCTTGGGACAGATTAACACTGAAGCTTTCTTT
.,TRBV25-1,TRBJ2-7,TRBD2,CASSEHKAGGSYEQYF,TGTGCCAGCAGTGAGCACAAAGCGGGAGGCAGCTACGAGCAGTACTTC
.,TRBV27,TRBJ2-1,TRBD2,CASKTSGQNANEQFF,TGTGCCAGCAAGACTAGCGGCCAGAACGCCAATGAGCAGTTCTTC
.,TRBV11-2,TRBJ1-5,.,CASSLGGYQPQHF,TGTGCCAGCAGCTTAGGAGGGTATCAGCCCCAGCATTTT
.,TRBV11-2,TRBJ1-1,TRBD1,CASSSAGTEDPEAFF,TGTGCCAGCAGCTCAGCAGGGACAGAGGACCCTGAAGCTTTCTTT
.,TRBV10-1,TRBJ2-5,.,CASSETQGRETQYF,TGCGCCAGCAGTGAGACTCAGGGTAGGGAGACCCAGTACTTC
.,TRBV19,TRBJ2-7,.,CASKGGLTYEQYF,TGTGCCAGTAAAGGGGGATTGACCTACGAGCAGTACTTC
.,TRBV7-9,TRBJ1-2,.,CASSVSEGLVRGYTF,TGTGCCAGCAGCGTCTCGGAGGGGTTGGTGAGGGGCTACACCTTC
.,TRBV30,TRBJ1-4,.,CAAGRGTNEKLFF,TGTGCCGCGGGGCGGGGTACAAATGAAAAACTGTTTTTT
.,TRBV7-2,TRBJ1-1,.,CASSLEPVGARAFF,TGTGCCAGCAGCTTAGAGCCCGTTGGGGCGCGAGCTTTCTTT
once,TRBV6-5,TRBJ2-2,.,CASSPRGYGELFF,TGTGCCAGCAGTCCGAGGGGGTACGGGGAGCTGTTTTTT
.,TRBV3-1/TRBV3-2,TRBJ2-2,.,CASSRRTASNTGELFF,TGTGCCAGCAGCCGCCGGACAGCCTCGAACACCGGGGAGCTGTTTTTT
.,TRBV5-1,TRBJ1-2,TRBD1,CASSLWDRGGDGYTF,TGCGCCAGCAGCTTATGGGACAGGGGCGGGGATGGCTACACCTTC
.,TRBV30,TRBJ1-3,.,CAWSTINALRVSGNTIYF,TGTGCCTGGAGTACAATAAATGCATTGAGGGTTTCTGGAAACACCATATATTTT
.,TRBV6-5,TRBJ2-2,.,CASSRTGLAGELFF,TGTGCCAGCAGCCGCACAGGGTTAGCCGGGGAGCTGTTTTTT
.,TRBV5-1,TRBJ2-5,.,CASSLAGFETQYF,TGCGCCAGCAGCTTGGCAGGGTTTGAGACCCAGTACTTC